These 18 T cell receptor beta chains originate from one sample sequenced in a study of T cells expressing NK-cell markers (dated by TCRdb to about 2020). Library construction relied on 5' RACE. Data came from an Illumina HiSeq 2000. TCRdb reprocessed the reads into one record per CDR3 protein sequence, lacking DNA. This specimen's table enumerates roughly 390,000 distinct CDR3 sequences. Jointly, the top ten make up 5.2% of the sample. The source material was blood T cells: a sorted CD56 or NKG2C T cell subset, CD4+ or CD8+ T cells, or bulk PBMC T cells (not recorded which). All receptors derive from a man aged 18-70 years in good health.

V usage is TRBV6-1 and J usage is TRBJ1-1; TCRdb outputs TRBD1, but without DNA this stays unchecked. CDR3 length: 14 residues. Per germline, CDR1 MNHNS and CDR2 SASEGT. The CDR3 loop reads CASSQKGGGTEAFF.

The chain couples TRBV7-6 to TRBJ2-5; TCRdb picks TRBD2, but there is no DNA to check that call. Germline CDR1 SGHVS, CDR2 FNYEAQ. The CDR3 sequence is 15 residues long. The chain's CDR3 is CASSFLAGAGETQYF. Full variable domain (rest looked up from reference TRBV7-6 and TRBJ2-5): GAGVSQSPRYKVTKRGQDVALRCDPISGHVSLYWYRQALGQGPEFLTYFNYEAQQDKSGLPNDRFSAERPEGSISTLTIQRTEQRDSAMYRCASSFLAGAGETQYFGPGTRLLVL.

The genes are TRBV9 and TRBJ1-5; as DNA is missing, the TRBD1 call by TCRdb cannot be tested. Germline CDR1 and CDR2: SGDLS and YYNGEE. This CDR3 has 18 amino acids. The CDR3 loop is CASSANTAGAPGDQPQHF.

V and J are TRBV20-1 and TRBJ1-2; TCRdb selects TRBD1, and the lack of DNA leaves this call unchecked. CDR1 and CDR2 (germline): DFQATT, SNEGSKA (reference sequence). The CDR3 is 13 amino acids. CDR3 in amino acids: CSAPPGGNYGYTF.

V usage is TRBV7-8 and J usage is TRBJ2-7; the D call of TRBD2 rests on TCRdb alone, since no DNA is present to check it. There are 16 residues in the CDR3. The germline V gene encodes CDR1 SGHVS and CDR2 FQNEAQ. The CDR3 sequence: CASSPRQGQLSYEQYF.

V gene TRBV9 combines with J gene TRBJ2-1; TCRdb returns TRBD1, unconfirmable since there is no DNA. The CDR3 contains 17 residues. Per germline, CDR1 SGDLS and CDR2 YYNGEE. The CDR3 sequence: CASSELSPGQGAFEQFF.

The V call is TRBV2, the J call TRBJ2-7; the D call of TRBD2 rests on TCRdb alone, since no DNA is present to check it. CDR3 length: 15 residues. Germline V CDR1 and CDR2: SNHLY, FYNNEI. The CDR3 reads CASSEVRVGRYEQYF. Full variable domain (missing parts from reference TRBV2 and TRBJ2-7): EPEVTQTPSHQVTQMGQEVILRCVPISNHLYFYWYRQILGQKVEFLVSFYNNEISEKSEIFDDQFSVERPDGSNFTLKIRSTKLEDSAMYFCASSEVRVGRYEQYFGPGTRLTVT.

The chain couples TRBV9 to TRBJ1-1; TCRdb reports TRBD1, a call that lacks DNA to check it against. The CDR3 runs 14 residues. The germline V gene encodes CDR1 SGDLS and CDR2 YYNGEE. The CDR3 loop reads CASSAHSRDTEAFF.

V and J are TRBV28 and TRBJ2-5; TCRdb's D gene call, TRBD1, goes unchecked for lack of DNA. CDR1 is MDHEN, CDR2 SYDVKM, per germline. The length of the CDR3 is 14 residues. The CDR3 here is CASRGDRGTETQYF. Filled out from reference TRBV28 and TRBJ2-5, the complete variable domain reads DVKVTQSSRYLVKRTGEKVFLECVQDMDHENMFWYRQDPGLGLRLIYFSYDVKMKEKGDIPEGYSVSREKKERFSLILESASTNQTSMYLCASRGDRGTETQYFGPGTRLLVL.

The CDR3: CASSSRSYSGLNTEAFF. V usage is TRBV7-8 and J usage is TRBJ1-1. This CDR3 is 17 amino acids long. Germline V gene data show CDR1 as SGHVS and CDR2 as FQNEAQ.

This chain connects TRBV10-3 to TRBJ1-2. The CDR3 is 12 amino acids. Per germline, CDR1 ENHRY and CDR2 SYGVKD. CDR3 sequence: CAVRAEARGYTF.

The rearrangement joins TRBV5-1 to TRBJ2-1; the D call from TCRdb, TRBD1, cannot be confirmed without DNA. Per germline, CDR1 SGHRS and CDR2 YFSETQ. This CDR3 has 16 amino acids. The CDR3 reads CASSVTPGQGRHEQFF.

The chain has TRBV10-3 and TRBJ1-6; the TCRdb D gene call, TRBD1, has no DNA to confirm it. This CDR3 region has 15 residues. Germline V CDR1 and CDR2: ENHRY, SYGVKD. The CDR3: CAISESGTLNSPLHF.

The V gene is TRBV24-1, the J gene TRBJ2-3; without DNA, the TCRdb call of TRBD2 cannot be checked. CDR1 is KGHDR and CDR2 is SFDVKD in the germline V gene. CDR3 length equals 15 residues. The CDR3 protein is CATSESGSSTDTQYF.

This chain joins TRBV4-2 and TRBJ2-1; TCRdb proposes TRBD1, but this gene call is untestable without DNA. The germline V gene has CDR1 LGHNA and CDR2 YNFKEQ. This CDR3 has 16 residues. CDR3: CASSQEGLNPQHEQFF.

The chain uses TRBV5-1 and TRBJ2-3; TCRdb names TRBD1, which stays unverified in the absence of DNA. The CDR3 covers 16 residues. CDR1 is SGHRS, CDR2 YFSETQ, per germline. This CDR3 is CASSLARQGGTDTQYF.

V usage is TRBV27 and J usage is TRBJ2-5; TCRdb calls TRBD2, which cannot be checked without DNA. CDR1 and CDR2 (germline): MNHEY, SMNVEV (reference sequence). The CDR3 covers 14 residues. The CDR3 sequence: CASSYRAGQETQYF.

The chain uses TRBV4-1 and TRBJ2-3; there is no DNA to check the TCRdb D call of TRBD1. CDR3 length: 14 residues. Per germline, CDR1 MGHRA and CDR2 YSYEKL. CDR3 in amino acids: CASSQAGYSDTQYF.